This TCR beta chain was identified during a study of vaccination and CD4 T cells after COVID-19. Study at large: Researchers treated control cultures with a CEFX pool, an HIV-1 Nef pool, or no peptide.

As concerns this clonotype: Its antigen is still unknown.

Sample treatment: roughly 11-day PBMC culture with coronavirus spike peptide pools or control peptides (ViraFEST assay). Germline V gene data show CDR1 as SEHNR and CDR2 as FQNEAQ (reference sequence). Trimming removed 5 bases from V and 5 bases from J; junction bases left unmatched: 4. CDR3 length: 14 residues. CD4+ T cells that had been cultured provided DNA sequenced with the Oncomine TCR Beta short-read assay. One entry per CDR3 protein results from TCRdb running MiXCR on the PCR reads. The sample holds some 8,100 distinct CDR3 sequences, 45% to 50% seen once. Sample: CD4+ T cells from blood, cultured in vitro. The TCR originated in a human donor who had recovered from COVID-19. The chain joins TRBV7-9 to TRBJ1-1, with 11 nucleotides matching TRBD1. The CDR3 bases are TGTGCCAGCAGCCAGGGACAGGGGGAGACTGAAGCTTTCTTT. It is translated as CASSQGQGETEAFF.